A single T cell receptor (beta chain) is shown here with its context. The sample belongs to a study of blood T cell repertoires in COVID-19. For the study at large: Acute-phase and convalescent COVID-19 samples originated in the United States, Italy and Spain. From T cells, B-cell-depleted T cells, or PBMCs came the material, which was cDNA or gDNA.

The Seattle patients joined while their infection was active and were tracked longitudinally afterward. Germline V CDR1 and CDR2: SGHRS, YFSETQ. Trimming cost V 0 bases and J 2 bases, with 17 bases left between them. This CDR3 has 17 residues. Under the authors' procedure: Estimation of nucleated cell counts relied on the amplification of reference gene primers. Sequencing used immunoSEQ multiplex PCR; TCRdb keeps in-frame clones, though not all of them. That table is the source of V, J and clone size, and D and trimming were worked out from the DNA. In the table there are approximately 56,000 clones, roughly 89% of which are singletons.

The V call is TRBV5-1, the J call TRBJ1-2; maybe TRBD1 (5 bases). Specimen: peripheral blood. The receptor comes from a woman in her sixties or seventies with COVID-19, enrolled during active disease. The CDR3 is CASSLVGQGVRNYGYTF. The CDR3 DNA reads as TGCGCCAGCAGCTTGGTTGGGCAGGGCGTGCGAAACTATGGCTACACCTTC.